This T cell receptor beta chain was sequenced for a study of spatial heterogeneity in lung cancer. Documented time point: blood at routine non-recurrence follow-up after resection. TCR cDNA molecules each had a unique molecular identifier. In TCRdb, the 5' RACE reads were re-called with MiXCR into one record per CDR3 protein. Here the sample spans over 70,000 distinct CDR3 sequences, 7.5% to 10% being singletons. This CDR3 spans 15 amino acids. With 3 bases clipped from V and 0 bases from J, the junction kept 2 bases outside the gene matches. The rearrangement uses TRBV12-3 or TRBV12-4 and TRBJ2-5, with 9 bases lining up with TRBD2. The TCR comes from a female donor with early-stage non-small cell lung cancer. The starting material was PBMCs, obtained at follow-up. In DNA form, the CDR3 reads TGTGCCAGCAGTTTCCTAGCGGGATACCAAGAGACCCAGTACTTC. This translates into CASSFLAGYQETQYF.